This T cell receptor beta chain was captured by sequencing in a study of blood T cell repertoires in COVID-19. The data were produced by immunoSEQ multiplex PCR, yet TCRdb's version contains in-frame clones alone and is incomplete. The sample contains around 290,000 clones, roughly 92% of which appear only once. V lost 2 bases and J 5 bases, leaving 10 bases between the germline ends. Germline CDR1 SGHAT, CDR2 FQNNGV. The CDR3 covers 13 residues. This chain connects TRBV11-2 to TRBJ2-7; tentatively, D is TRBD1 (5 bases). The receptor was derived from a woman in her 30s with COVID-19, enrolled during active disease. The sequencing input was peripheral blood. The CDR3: CASSLLWGDEQYF. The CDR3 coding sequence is TGTGCCAGCAGCTTACTTTGGGGCGACGAGCAGTACTTC.